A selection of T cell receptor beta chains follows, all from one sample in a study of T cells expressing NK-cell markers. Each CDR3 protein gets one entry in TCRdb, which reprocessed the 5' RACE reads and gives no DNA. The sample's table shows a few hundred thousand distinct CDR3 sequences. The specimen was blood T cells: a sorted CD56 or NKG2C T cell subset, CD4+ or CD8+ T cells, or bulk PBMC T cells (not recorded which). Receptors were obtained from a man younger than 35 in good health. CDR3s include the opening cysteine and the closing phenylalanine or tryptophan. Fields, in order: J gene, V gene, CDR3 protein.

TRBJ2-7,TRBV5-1,CASSLRREGLYEQYF
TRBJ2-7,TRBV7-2,CASSPIQGGYEQYF
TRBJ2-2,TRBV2,CASSVSGTYNTGELFF
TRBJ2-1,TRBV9,CASTSPPNSNEQFF
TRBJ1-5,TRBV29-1,CSVGAGGSNQPQHF
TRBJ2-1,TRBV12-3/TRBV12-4,CASRPRGPRVNEQFF
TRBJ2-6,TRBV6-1,CASSRAVSGANVLTF
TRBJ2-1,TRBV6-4,CASSPIADRYNEQFF
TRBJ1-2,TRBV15,CATSLGQSANYGYTF
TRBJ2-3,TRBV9,CASSAPTSGRSDTQYF
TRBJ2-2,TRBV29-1,CSVRDGKTGELFF
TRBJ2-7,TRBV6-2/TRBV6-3,CASSYPAVWGASTYEQYF
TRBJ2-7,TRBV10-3,CAIRDPGLAGSYEQYF
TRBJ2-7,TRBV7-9,CASSLAGTGSSEQYF
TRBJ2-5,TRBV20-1,CSARGLAGGATQETQYF
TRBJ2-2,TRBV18,CASSPRGHQSTGELFF
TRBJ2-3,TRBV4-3,CASSQGRGDTQYF
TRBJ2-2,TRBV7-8,CASSARGGRAGELFF
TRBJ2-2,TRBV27,CASSHGQGDTGELFF
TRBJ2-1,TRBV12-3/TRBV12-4,CASSSDSTDEQFF
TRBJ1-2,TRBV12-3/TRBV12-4,CASRLSSSGGGGYTF
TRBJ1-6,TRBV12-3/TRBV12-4,CASSFGRTTMANSPLHF
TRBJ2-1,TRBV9,CASSIEGDEQFF
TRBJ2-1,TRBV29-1,CSVEVWGGHYNEQFF
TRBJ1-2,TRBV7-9,CASSLEGQPNGGYTF
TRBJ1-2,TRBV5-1,CASSFRNDYGYTF
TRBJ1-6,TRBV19,CASSVAAYSNSPLHF
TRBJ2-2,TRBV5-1,CASRGDPGLLAGELFF
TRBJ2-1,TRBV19,CASGGNSYNEQFF
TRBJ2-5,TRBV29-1,CSVVPPETQYF
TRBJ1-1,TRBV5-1,CASSPTTQDMNTEAFF
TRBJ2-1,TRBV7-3,CASSIQDRGRFNEQFF
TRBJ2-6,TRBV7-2,CASSSVFRPAVGGANVLTF
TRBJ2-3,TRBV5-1,CASHEGDSTDTQYF
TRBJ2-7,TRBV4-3,CASSQGAGVIYEQYF
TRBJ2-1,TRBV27,CASGFPGGQGLHNEQFF
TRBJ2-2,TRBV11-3,CASSQLQGAGELFF
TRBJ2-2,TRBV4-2,CASSQTSGRNTGELFF
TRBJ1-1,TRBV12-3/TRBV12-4,CASSPDREAFF
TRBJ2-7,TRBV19,CASREAASPTYEQYF
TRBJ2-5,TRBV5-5,CASSLGRGQAFWETQYF
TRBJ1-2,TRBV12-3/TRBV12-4,CASTPGTGGAGGYTF
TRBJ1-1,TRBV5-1,CASSKDRTNTEAFF
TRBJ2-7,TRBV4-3,CASSQEARGRYEQYF
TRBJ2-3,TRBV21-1,CASSKGLAGTDTQYF
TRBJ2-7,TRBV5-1,CASSLAALHYEQYF
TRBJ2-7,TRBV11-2,CASSSRSYEQYF
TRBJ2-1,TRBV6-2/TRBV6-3,CATRRLNEQFF
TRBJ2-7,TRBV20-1,CSARLTGVQYF
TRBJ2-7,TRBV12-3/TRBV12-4,CASSLNSGTGGYEQYF
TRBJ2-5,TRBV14,CASSLLGQRETQYF
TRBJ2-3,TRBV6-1,CASSQIAGEPLDTQYF